Below, one TCR beta chain is given with its context. Antigen: not known. This could be a read error, since a much larger clone is one nucleotide away. The data originate from a study of T cells in Graves' hyperthyroidism and ophthalmopathy. Study as a whole: Peripheral blood was secured at the point of initial diagnosis, before any treatment.

Study-wide findings and caveats: In the analysis, a 13 V-J model separated ophthalmopathy from stable hyperthyroidism.

RNA transcripts yielded amplified TCR beta CDR3 regions. Using the HTBI primer set, a first-round RT-PCR was run on the TCR CDR3. TCRdb re-derived calls from the multiplex PCR reads in MiXCR, one entry per CDR3 protein. This table holds about 200,000 distinct CDR3 sequences, less than 20% found once. This CDR3 is 14 amino acids long. The germline CDR1 and CDR2 sequences are SQVTM and ANQGSEA. The source material was blood. The clonotype comes from a woman in her fifties or sixties with Graves' hyperthyroidism. The chain couples TRBV29-1 to TRBJ2-2; perhaps TRBD2 as D (5 bases). CDR3 nucleotide sequence: TGCAGCGTTGGGACGGACCGTCGTCCCGGGGAGCTGCTTTTT. Protein product: CSVGTDRRPGELLF.